A single T cell receptor beta chain is shown here with its context. This PCR relied on a set of 60 Vbeta primers and 13 Jbeta primers. Using immunoSEQ multiplex PCR, the repertoire was profiled, and TCRdb retains in-frame clones only, with some absent. This sample has about 140,000 clones, with about three quarters found just once. With 5 bases removed from V and 4 bases from J, the gap between germline ends came to 15 bases. Germline CDR1 reads SGHNT; CDR2 reads YENEEA. The CDR3 spans 15 residues. Healthy bone marrow donors made up the donors. The entry originates in a study of cytomegalovirus exposure and HLA in healthy donors.

The rearrangement joins TRBV11-3 to TRBJ2-1; maybe TRBD2 (5 bases). The specimen was PBMCs. The source of this sequence is a male donor in good health and CMV-seropositive. In nucleotides, the CDR3 is TGTGCCAGCAGCAAATCGTCGGGAATGTACAATGAGCAGTTCTTC. It encodes CASSKSSGMYNEQFF.